A single T cell receptor (beta chain) is shown here with its context. The same CDR3 can be traced to other DNA sequences in this sample. In the authors' methods: Estimates of nucleated cell counts were drawn from the amplification of reference gene primers. Produced via immunoSEQ multiplex PCR; TCRdb's table is partial and in-frame only. The V and J calls and clone size come from that table; D and trimming were worked out from the DNA. Of 150,000 to 200,000 clones in the sample, around 72% are singletons; the top ten hold 3%. The sample belongs to a study of blood T cell repertoires in COVID-19. Study information: The origin of the acute and convalescent COVID-19 samples was the United States, Italy and Spain. From T cells, B-cell-depleted T cells, or PBMCs came the material, which was cDNA or gDNA.

The CDR3 runs 14 residues. Trimming took 0 bases from V and 4 from J, leaving 11 bases between them. In germline, CDR1 is SGHRS, CDR2 YFSETQ. The chain carries TRBV5-1 and TRBJ2-7, with a possible D match to TRBD1 (6 bases). Material: peripheral blood. The receptor's source is a woman of 80 years or more with acute or convalescent COVID-19. The CDR3 protein is CASSLEGRGYEQYF. The CDR3 region has the DNA TGCGCCAGCAGCTTGGAGGGCAGGGGTTACGAGCAGTACTTC.